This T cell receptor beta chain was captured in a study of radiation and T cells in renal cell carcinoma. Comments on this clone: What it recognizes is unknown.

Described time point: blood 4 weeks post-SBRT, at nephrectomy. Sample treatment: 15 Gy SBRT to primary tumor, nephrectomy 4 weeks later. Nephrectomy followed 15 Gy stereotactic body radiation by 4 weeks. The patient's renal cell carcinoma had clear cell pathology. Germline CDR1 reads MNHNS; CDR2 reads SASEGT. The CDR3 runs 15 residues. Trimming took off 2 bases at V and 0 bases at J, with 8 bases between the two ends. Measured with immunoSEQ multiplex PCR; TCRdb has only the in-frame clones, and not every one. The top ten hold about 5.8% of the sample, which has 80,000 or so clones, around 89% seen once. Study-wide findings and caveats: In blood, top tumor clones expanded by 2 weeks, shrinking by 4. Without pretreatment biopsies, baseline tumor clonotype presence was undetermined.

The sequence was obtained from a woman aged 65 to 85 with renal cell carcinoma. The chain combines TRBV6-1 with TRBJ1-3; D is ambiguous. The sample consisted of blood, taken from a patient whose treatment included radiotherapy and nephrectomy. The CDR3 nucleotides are TGTGCCAGCAGTGAAAGTGGCCGCTCTGGAAACACCATATATTTT. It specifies CASSESGRSGNTIYF.